A selection of T cell receptor beta chains follows, all from one sample in a study of T cell responses to AZD1222 COVID-19 vaccine. Sequencing was performed with immunoSEQ multiplex PCR; in TCRdb, only in-frame clones are kept and a portion is missing. This sample carries tens of thousands of clones, 87% of them seen once, and the ten largest clones take 3% to 4%. Material: peripheral blood, obtained on day 0 of AZD1222 vaccination. These TCRs come from an adult in good health. CDR3s include the opening cysteine and the closing phenylalanine or tryptophan. The D gene is left open where the match is weak. The size of a clone is reported for some rows only, either as once, few or many, or as a class for expanded clones.

CDR3aa: CAWTPGTGNTEAFF
CDR3nt: TGTGCCTGGACCCCCGGGACAGGGAACACTGAAGCTTTCTTT
len: 14
v_gene: TRBV30
j_gene: TRBJ1-1
d_gene: TRBD1
abundance: -

CDR3aa: CASRPQSWADGKLFF
CDR3nt: TGTGCAAGTCGCCCCCAATCATGGGCGGATGGAAAACTGTTTTTT
len: 15
v_gene: TRBV12-2
j_gene: TRBJ1-4
d_gene: -
abundance: once

CDR3aa: CASSYRQGANEQFF
CDR3nt: TGTGCCAGCAGTTACCGACAGGGGGCCAATGAGCAGTTCTTC
len: 14
v_gene: TRBV6-5
j_gene: TRBJ2-1
d_gene: TRBD1
abundance: -

CDR3aa: CASSPSGSGNTIYF
CDR3nt: TGTGCCAGCAGTCCCAGTGGGTCTGGAAACACCATATATTTT
len: 14
v_gene: TRBV13
j_gene: TRBJ1-3
d_gene: -
abundance: few

CDR3aa: CAWSVGQGNNYGYTF
CDR3nt: TGTGCCTGGAGTGTAGGACAGGGCAATAACTATGGCTACACCTTC
len: 15
v_gene: TRBV30
j_gene: TRBJ1-2
d_gene: TRBD1
abundance: -

CDR3aa: CASSLDRTYEQYF
CDR3nt: TGCGCCAGCAGCCTAGACAGGACTTACGAGCAGTACTTC
len: 13
v_gene: TRBV5-1
j_gene: TRBJ2-7
d_gene: -
abundance: -

CDR3aa: CASSPGHSTNEKLFF
CDR3nt: TGCGCCAGCAGCCCCGGACACTCAACTAATGAAAAACTGTTTTTT
len: 15
v_gene: TRBV5-1
j_gene: TRBJ1-4
d_gene: -
abundance: once

CDR3aa: CASSLVGQGAGEQYF
CDR3nt: TGTGCCAGCAGCTTAGTTGGGCAGGGTGCGGGAGAGCAGTACTTC
len: 15
v_gene: TRBV7-6
j_gene: TRBJ2-7
d_gene: -
abundance: -

CDR3aa: CASSSQQGAGGYTF
CDR3nt: TGTGCCAGCAGTTCACAGCAGGGGGCGGGAGGCTACACCTTC
len: 14
v_gene: TRBV2
j_gene: TRBJ1-2
d_gene: TRBD1
abundance: -

CDR3aa: CASSYSITGGSYEQYF
CDR3nt: TGTGCCAGCAGTTACTCGATTACCGGGGGCTCCTACGAGCAGTACTTC
len: 16
v_gene: TRBV6-6
j_gene: TRBJ2-7
d_gene: -
abundance: -

CDR3aa: CSARGAQPQHF
CDR3nt: TGCAGTGCTAGAGGCGCTCAGCCCCAGCATTTT
len: 11
v_gene: TRBV20-1
j_gene: TRBJ1-5
d_gene: -
abundance: -

CDR3aa: CASSLLRNENTEAFF
CDR3nt: TGCGCCAGCAGCCTCTTGAGGAACGAGAACACTGAAGCTTTCTTT
len: 15
v_gene: TRBV5-1
j_gene: TRBJ1-1
d_gene: -
abundance: -

CDR3aa: CASTTAGGYEQYF
CDR3nt: TGTGCCAGCACCACCGCGGGGGGGTACGAGCAGTACTTC
len: 13
v_gene: TRBV25-1
j_gene: TRBJ2-7
d_gene: TRBD2
abundance: once

CDR3aa: CASTSWGDLQETQYF
CDR3nt: TGTGCCAGCACCTCCTGGGGAGACCTCCAAGAGACCCAGTACTTC
len: 15
v_gene: TRBV5-5
j_gene: TRBJ2-5
d_gene: -
abundance: -

CDR3aa: CASSLGPAGVTDTQYF
CDR3nt: TGTGCCAGCAGCTTAGGCCCAGCGGGGGTTACAGATACGCAGTATTTT
len: 16
v_gene: TRBV7-9
j_gene: TRBJ2-3
d_gene: TRBD2
abundance: -

CDR3aa: CASTGVDGADTQYF
CDR3nt: TGTGCCAGCACCGGAGTGGACGGCGCAGATACGCAGTATTTT
len: 14
v_gene: TRBV2
j_gene: TRBJ2-3
d_gene: -
abundance: -

CDR3aa: CASSYSPSSGNTIYF
CDR3nt: TGTGCCAGCAGTTACTCCCCGAGCTCTGGAAACACCATATATTTT
len: 15
v_gene: TRBV6-2/TRBV6-3
j_gene: TRBJ1-3
d_gene: -
abundance: -